The entry below gives a single T cell receptor (beta chain) sequence along with its context. TCRdb keeps only in-frame clones here, not all; method: immunoSEQ multiplex PCR. Of around 83,000 clones listed, 85% to 95% are singletons. These data come from a study of technical replicates of blood from a few donors. CDR1 is SNHLY, CDR2 FYNNEI, per germline. The trim removed 6 bases at V and 7 bases at J, leaving 13 bases unmatched. The CDR3 runs 15 residues. The TCR sequence derives from a human donor in good health. The sample was T cells isolated from PBMCs. The gene calls are TRBV2 and TRBJ2-7, with 9 nucleotides matching TRBD1. CDR3 in DNA: TGTGCCAGCAGGGCTACAGGGGGCGTGGGGGGAGAGCAGTACTTC. Translating gives CASRATGGVGGEQYF.